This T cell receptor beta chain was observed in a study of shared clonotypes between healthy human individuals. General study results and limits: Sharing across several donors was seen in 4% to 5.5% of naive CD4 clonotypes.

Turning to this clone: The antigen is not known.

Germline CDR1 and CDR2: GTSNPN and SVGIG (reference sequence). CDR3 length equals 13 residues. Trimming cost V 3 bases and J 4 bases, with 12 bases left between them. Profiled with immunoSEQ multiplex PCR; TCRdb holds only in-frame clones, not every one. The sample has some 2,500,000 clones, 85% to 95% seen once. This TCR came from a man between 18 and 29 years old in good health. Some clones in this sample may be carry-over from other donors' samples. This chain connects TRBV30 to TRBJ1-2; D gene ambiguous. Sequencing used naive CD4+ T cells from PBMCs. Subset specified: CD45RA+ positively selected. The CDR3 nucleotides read TGTGCCTGGAGCAGTGGCATTCCCTATGGCTACACCTTC. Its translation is CAWSSGIPYGYTF.